The rows below give T cell receptor beta chains drawn from one sample of a study of T-cell memory formation after mild COVID-19. TCRdb re-called the 5' RACE reads through MiXCR, storing one row per CDR3 protein. The data contain 250,000 to 300,000 distinct CDR3 sequences, under 20% of them singletons. The specimen sequenced was PBMCs or a T cell subset sorted from them (not recorded which). The receptors originated from a man aged 18 to 35 who had mild COVID-19 (a few samples of this study predate the infection). Cell type and time point are not known. The CDR3 runs from the conserved cysteine through the conserved F or W. The order of the fields is clone size, D gene, J gene, V gene, CDR3 DNA, CDR3 protein. D genes are given only for firm matches. Clone size is shown for a subset of rows, as once, few, many or a class of expanded clone.

size: many
D: TRBD2
J: TRBJ2-1
V: TRBV5-1
DNA: TGCGCCAGCAGATCTAGCGGGGGGACTTACAATGAGCAGTTCTTC
CDR3: CASRSSGGTYNEQFF

size: few
D: -
J: TRBJ1-2
V: TRBV12-3/TRBV12-4
DNA: TGTGCCAGCAGTTTAAGGCAGGGAGCTGGCTACACCTTC
CDR3: CASSLRQGAGYTF

size: -
D: TRBD1
J: TRBJ1-5
V: TRBV6-1
DNA: TGTGCCAGCAGTGGGGGGACAGCTAATCAGCCCCAGCATTTT
CDR3: CASSGGTANQPQHF

size: -
D: -
J: TRBJ1-2
V: TRBV30
DNA: TGTGCCTGGAGTAGGAGGGAGGCCTATGGCTACACCTTC
CDR3: CAWSRREAYGYTF

size: -
D: -
J: TRBJ2-2
V: TRBV12-3/TRBV12-4
DNA: TGTGCCAGCTGCGCTTGGGGGGCTGGCGGGGAGCTGTTTTTT
CDR3: CASCAWGAGGELFF

size: -
D: TRBD2
J: TRBJ2-1
V: TRBV7-2
DNA: TGTGCCAGCAGACCCTGGAGACTAGCGGGCAATGAGCAGTTCTTC
CDR3: CASRPWRLAGNEQFF

size: few
D: TRBD2
J: TRBJ2-5
V: TRBV12-3/TRBV12-4
DNA: TGTGCCAGCAAGAGGTCAGGACTAGCGTATGAGACCCAGTACTTC
CDR3: CASKRSGLAYETQYF

size: -
D: -
J: TRBJ2-6
V: TRBV15
DNA: TGTGCCACCGGGACGGTTGAAGGGAACTCTGGGGCCAACGTCCTGACTTTC
CDR3: CATGTVEGNSGANVLTF

size: few
D: TRBD1
J: TRBJ1-2
V: TRBV12-3/TRBV12-4
DNA: TGTGCCAGCAGTTTTTCCGGTGACAGGGGGGTAGGTGGCTACACCTTC
CDR3: CASSFSGDRGVGGYTF

size: -
D: TRBD2
J: TRBJ2-2
V: TRBV7-9
DNA: TGTGCTTCGGCACGCGGGGGGGGCCCCACCGGGGAGCTGTTTTTT
CDR3: CASARGGGPTGELFF

size: few
D: -
J: TRBJ1-2
V: TRBV25-1
DNA: TGTGCCAGCAGTGAATCGGGCGGTCCCTATGGCTACACCTTC
CDR3: CASSESGGPYGYTF

size: few
D: TRBD1
J: TRBJ1-5
V: TRBV6-2/TRBV6-3
DNA: TGTGCCAGCAGTTATCGACAGGGAACTAGCAATCAGCCCCAGCATTTT
CDR3: CASSYRQGTSNQPQHF

size: few
D: -
J: TRBJ2-2
V: TRBV30
DNA: TGTGCCTGGAGTGCCTCAGGGACCGGGGAGCTGTTTTTT
CDR3: CAWSASGTGELFF

size: few
D: -
J: TRBJ2-3
V: TRBV12-3/TRBV12-4
DNA: TGTGCCAGCAATGCAGGGGATTTGCCTACGCAGTATTTT
CDR3: CASNAGDLPTQYF

size: few
D: -
J: TRBJ2-7
V: TRBV6-2/TRBV6-3
DNA: TGTGCCAGCAGCATCGACGGATTCTCCTACGAGCAGTACTTC
CDR3: CASSIDGFSYEQYF

size: few
D: -
J: TRBJ2-3
V: TRBV3-1
DNA: TGTGCCAGCAGCCAAGGTCGAGGGCCTAGCACAGATACGCAGTATTTT
CDR3: CASSQGRGPSTDTQYF

size: -
D: TRBD2
J: TRBJ2-7
V: TRBV30
DNA: TGTGCCTGGAGTAAGCGGGGGGGCCCCTACGAGCAGTACTTC
CDR3: CAWSKRGGPYEQYF

size: -
D: -
J: TRBJ2-3
V: TRBV5-1
DNA: TGCGCCAGCAGCTCGAAAGCGACAAGGAAGATTTTGACAACTAGCACAGATACGCAGTATTTT
CDR3: CASSSKATRKILTTSTDTQYF

size: -
D: TRBD1
J: TRBJ1-4
V: TRBV3-1
DNA: TGTGCCAGCAGCCAGCCGACAGGGACTAATGAAAAACTGTTTTTT
CDR3: CASSQPTGTNEKLFF

size: -
D: -
J: TRBJ1-2
V: TRBV4-1
DNA: TGCGCCAGCAGCCAAGATGAAGGGTACGGGACGAATTATGGCTACACCTTC
CDR3: CASSQDEGYGTNYGYTF

size: -
D: -
J: TRBJ1-5
V: TRBV6-5
DNA: TGTGCCAGCAGTGTCAGGGGCAATCAGCCCCAGCATTTT
CDR3: CASSVRGNQPQHF

size: few
D: -
J: TRBJ1-3
V: TRBV3-1
DNA: TGTGCCAGCAGCCAAGAGGGGGACACCATATATTTT
CDR3: CASSQEGDTIYF

size: few
D: TRBD2
J: TRBJ2-2
V: TRBV12-3/TRBV12-4
DNA: TGTGCCAGCAGTCTATACCAGCGGGGGAGCGGGGAGCTGTTTTTT
CDR3: CASSLYQRGSGELFF

size: many
D: -
J: TRBJ1-1
V: TRBV5-1
DNA: TGCGCCAGCAGGCTAGCTACTGAAGCTTTCTTT
CDR3: CASRLATEAFF

size: few
D: -
J: TRBJ2-5
V: TRBV18
DNA: TGTGCCAGCTCACCACGGGTTAACCAAGAGACCCAGTACTTC
CDR3: CASSPRVNQETQYF

size: -
D: TRBD1
J: TRBJ2-1
V: TRBV20-1
DNA: TGCAGTGCTAGAGATCCGGGCAGGGGGCTTGAGAAGTTCTTC
CDR3: CSARDPGRGLEKFF

size: -
D: TRBD1
J: TRBJ1-2
V: TRBV7-9
DNA: TGTGCCAGCAGCTACCGGACAGGGGACTACACCTTC
CDR3: CASSYRTGDYTF

size: few
D: -
J: TRBJ1-1
V: TRBV5-1
DNA: TGCGCCAGCAGCTTGGTTGGAGGGGGTGACGCTGAAGCTTTCTTT
CDR3: CASSLVGGGDAEAFF

size: -
D: -
J: TRBJ1-2
V: TRBV9
DNA: TGTGCCAGCAGCACCAGCTGGGGCGCGGGTGGCTACACCTTC
CDR3: CASSTSWGAGGYTF